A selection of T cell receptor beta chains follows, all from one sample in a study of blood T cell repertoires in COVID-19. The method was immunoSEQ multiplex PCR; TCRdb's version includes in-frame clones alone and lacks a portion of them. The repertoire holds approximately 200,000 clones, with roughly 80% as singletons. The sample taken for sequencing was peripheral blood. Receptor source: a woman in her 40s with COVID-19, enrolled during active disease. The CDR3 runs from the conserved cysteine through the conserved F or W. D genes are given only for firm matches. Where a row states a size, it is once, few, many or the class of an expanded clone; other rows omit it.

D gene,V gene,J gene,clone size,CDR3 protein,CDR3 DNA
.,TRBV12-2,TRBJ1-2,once,CASRKTYGYTF,TGTGCAAGTCGCAAGACTTATGGCTACACCTTC
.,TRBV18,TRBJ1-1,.,CASSPLIQGGVTEAFF,TGTGCCAGCTCACCCCTTATACAGGGAGGGGTCACTGAAGCTTTCTTT
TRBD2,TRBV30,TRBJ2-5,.,CAWSQGLALETQYF,TGTGCCTGGAGTCAGGGACTAGCCCTAGAGACCCAGTACTTC
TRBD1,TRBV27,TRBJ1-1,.,CASSRQGAEAFF,TGTGCCAGCAGTCGGCAGGGGGCTGAAGCTTTCTTT
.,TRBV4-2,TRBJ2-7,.,CASSSAGPTYEQYF,TGTGCCAGCAGTTCAGCGGGCCCGACCTACGAGCAGTACTTC
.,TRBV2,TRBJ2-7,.,CASSDGRRYEQYF,TGTGCCAGCAGTGACGGGAGACGCTACGAGCAGTACTTC
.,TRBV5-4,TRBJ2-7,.,CASARGLRLEQYF,TGTGCCAGCGCGCGGGGACTGCGCCTTGAGCAGTACTTC
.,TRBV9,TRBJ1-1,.,CASSGEYTEAFF,TGTGCCAGCAGCGGGGAGTACACTGAAGCTTTCTTT
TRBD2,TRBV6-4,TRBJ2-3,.,CASSDGLAGDTQYF,TGTGCCAGCAGTGACGGACTAGCGGGAGATACGCAGTATTTT
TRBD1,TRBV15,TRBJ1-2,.,CATSLDRANYGYTF,TGTGCCACCAGCCTGGACAGGGCCAACTATGGCTACACCTTC
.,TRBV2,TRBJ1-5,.,CASRTGPSNQPQHF,TGTGCCAGCAGGACGGGTCCCTCAAATCAGCCCCAGCATTTT
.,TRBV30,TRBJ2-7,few,CAWTLGGGYEQYF,TGTGCCTGGACCTTGGGGGGTGGGTACGAGCAGTACTTC
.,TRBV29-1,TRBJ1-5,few,CSVGARDQPQHF,TGCAGCGTTGGAGCCAGGGATCAGCCCCAGCATTTT
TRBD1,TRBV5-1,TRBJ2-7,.,CASSWTGRAHLKYEQYF,TGCGCCAGCAGCTGGACAGGGCGGGCCCATCTTAAATACGAGCAGTACTTC
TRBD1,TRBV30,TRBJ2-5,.,CAWGTEYQETQYF,TGTGCCTGGGGGACAGAATACCAAGAGACCCAGTACTTC
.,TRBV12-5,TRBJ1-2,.,CASAGDIEGYTF,TGTGCTAGTGCCGGGGACATTGAAGGCTACACCTTC
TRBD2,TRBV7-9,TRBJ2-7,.,CASSLRGLAEAREQYF,TGTGCCAGCAGCTTAAGGGGACTAGCGGAGGCCCGGGAGCAGTACTTC
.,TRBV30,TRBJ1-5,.,CAACYTGSPQHF,TGTGCCGCCTGCTATACAGGCTCCCCCCAGCATTTT
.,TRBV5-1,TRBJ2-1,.,CASSLGPGTQYNEQFF,TGCGCCAGCAGCTTAGGCCCCGGGACACAATACAATGAGCAGTTCTTC
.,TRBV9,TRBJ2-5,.,CASSVSPGHGETQYF,TGTGCCAGCAGCGTAAGCCCGGGTCACGGAGAGACCCAGTACTTC
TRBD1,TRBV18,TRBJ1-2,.,CASSPPSTGGDYGYTF,TGTGCCAGCTCACCACCTTCGACAGGGGGGGACTATGGCTACACCTTC
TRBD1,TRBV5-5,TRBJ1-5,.,CASTLTGGADQPQHF,TGTGCCAGCACCCTGACAGGGGGCGCAGATCAGCCCCAGCATTTT
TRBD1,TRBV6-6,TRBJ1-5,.,CASSYLGQGNQPQHF,TGTGCCAGCAGTTACTTAGGACAGGGCAATCAGCCCCAGCATTTT
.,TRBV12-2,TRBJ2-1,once,CASRLGAGGGNEQFF,TGTGCAAGTCGCTTAGGGGCGGGAGGGGGTAATGAGCAGTTCTTC
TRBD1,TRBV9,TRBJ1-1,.,CASSVEGQLNTEAFF,TGTGCCAGCAGCGTTGAGGGACAGCTGAACACTGAAGCTTTCTTT
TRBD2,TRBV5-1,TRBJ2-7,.,CASASAGGRHEQYF,TGCGCCAGCGCTTCAGCGGGGGGGCGGCACGAGCAGTACTTC
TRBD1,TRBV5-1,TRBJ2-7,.,CASSPGQGEGEQYF,TGCGCCAGCAGCCCCGGACAGGGGGAAGGCGAGCAGTACTTC
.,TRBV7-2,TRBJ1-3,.,CASSTGMGNGNTIYF,TGTGCCAGCAGCACAGGGATGGGTAACGGAAACACCATATATTTT
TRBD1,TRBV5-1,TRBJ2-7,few,CASSLTGQGLAEQYF,TGCGCCAGCAGCTTGACGGGACAGGGTCTCGCCGAGCAGTACTTC
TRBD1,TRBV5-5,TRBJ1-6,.,CASSPDRGNSPLHF,TGTGCCAGCAGCCCGGACAGGGGCAATTCACCCCTCCACTTT
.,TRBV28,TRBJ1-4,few,CASSLPGVEKLFF,TGTGCCAGCAGTTTGCCGGGTGTTGAAAAACTGTTTTTT
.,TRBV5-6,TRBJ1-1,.,CASSLAGANLNTEAFF,TGTGCCAGCAGCTTGGCGGGAGCTAATTTGAACACTGAAGCTTTCTTT
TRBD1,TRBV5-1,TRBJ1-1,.,CASSLGQGETEAFF,TGCGCCAGCAGCTTGGGACAGGGTGAAACTGAAGCTTTCTTT
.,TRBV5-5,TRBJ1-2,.,CASSQALQGLDYGYTF,TGTGCCAGCAGCCAAGCGTTACAGGGATTGGACTATGGCTACACCTTC
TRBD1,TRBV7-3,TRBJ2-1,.,CASSSRTGGLYNEQFF,TGTGCCAGCAGCTCCCGGACAGGGGGACTCTACAATGAGCAGTTCTTC
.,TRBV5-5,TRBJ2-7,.,CASSLLVTVSYEQYF,TGTGCCAGCAGCTTGCTTGTGACAGTATCCTACGAGCAGTACTTC
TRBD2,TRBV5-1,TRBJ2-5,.,CASSLAVSSGGEETQYF,TGCGCCAGCAGCTTGGCCGTCTCTAGCGGCGGGGAGGAGACCCAGTACTTC
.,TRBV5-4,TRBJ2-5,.,CASSSRRDEETQYF,TGTGCCAGCAGCTCTAGACGAGACGAAGAGACCCAGTACTTC
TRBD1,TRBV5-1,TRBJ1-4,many,CASSLGQGDEKLFF,TGCGCCAGCAGCTTGGGACAGGGAGATGAAAAACTGTTTTTT
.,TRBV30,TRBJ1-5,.,CAWSPRSHQPQHF,TGTGCCTGGAGCCCCAGATCACATCAGCCCCAGCATTTT
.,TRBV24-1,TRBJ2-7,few,CATHSSSYEQYF,TGTGCCACCCACAGTAGCTCCTACGAGCAGTACTTC
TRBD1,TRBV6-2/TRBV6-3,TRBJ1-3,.,CASSARRGFSGNTIYF,TGTGCCAGCAGTGCCCGCAGGGGGTTCTCTGGAAACACCATATATTTT
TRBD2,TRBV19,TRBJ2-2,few,CASSTSLASGGPAFTGELFF,TGTGCCAGTAGTACATCTCTTGCTAGCGGGGGACCCGCATTCACCGGGGAGCTGTTTTTT
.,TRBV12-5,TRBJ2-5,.,CASGLGRGGETQYF,TGTGCTAGTGGTTTGGGAAGGGGTGGAGAGACCCAGTACTTC
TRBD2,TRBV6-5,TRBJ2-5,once,CASSSSSGIGTQYF,TGTGCCAGCAGTTCCAGTAGCGGGATCGGGACCCAGTACTTC
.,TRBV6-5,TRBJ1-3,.,CASSPHQGSGNTIYF,TGTGCCAGCAGTCCCCACCAGGGCTCTGGAAACACCATATATTTT
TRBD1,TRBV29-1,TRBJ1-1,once,CSVEDGWDSENTEAFF,TGCAGCGTTGAAGATGGGTGGGACAGTGAAAACACTGAAGCTTTCTTT
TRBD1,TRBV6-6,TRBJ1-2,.,CASSLGPGQGSYYGYTF,TGTGCCAGCAGTCTGGGACCGGGACAGGGATCTTACTATGGCTACACCTTC
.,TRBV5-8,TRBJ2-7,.,CASSLGTRGQYF,TGTGCCAGCAGCTTGGGGACCAGGGGTCAGTACTTC
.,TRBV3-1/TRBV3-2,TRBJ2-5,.,CASSQPQAQETQYF,TGTGCCAGCAGCCAGCCACAGGCCCAAGAGACCCAGTACTTC
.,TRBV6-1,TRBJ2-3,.,CASSEEVGGTRTDTQYF,TGTGCCAGCAGTGAAGAAGTGGGAGGAACCCGCACAGATACGCAGTATTTT
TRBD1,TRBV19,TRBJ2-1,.,CASRSGTGKYNEQFF,TGTGCCAGTAGATCCGGGACAGGGAAATACAATGAGCAGTTCTTC
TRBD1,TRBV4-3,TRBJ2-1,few,CASSQGTGGLNEQFF,TGCGCCAGCAGCCAAGGTACAGGGGGCCTCAATGAGCAGTTCTTC
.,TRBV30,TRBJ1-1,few,CALDRPNTEAFF,TGTGCCTTGGACAGACCGAACACTGAAGCTTTCTTT
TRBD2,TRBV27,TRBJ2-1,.,CASQIQSGEGEQFF,TGTGCCAGCCAAATTCAGTCGGGGGAGGGTGAGCAGTTCTTC
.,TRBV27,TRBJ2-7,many,CASSLLTGLSYEQYF,TGTGCCAGCAGTTTACTGACAGGCTTATCCTACGAGCAGTACTTC
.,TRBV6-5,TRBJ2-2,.,CASSYIKGVAGELFF,TGTGCCAGCAGTTACATTAAAGGGGTGGCCGGGGAGCTGTTTTTT
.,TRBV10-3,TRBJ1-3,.,CAISELVVPLSGNTIYF,TGTGCCATCAGTGAGTTGGTAGTGCCCCTCTCTGGAAACACCATATATTTT
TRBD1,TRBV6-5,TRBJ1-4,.,CASSPGQGGKEKLFF,TGTGCCAGCAGTCCGGGACAGGGTGGGAAGGAAAAACTGTTTTTT